This entry describes one T cell receptor beta chain. Antigen specificity is unknown. The sample belongs to a study of blood T cells in healthy people across ages. For the second PCR, which ran for about 7 to 12 cycles, a sample-barcoded 5' primer and a J-beta primer mix were used. At least 2.5 million CDR3-containing paired-end reads were obtained per sample. TCRdb re-called the 5' RACE reads through MiXCR, storing one row per CDR3 protein. Of about 680,000 distinct CDR3 sequences listed, roughly 50% are singletons. Findings and caveats of the study: Roughly linearly, TCR beta diversity per million T cells fell as age increased. Across samples, TCR beta diversity tracked strongly with naive T cell percentage.

The CDR3 contains 17 residues. Germline values: CDR1 DFQATT, CDR2 SNEGSKA (reference sequence). Trimming pared 5 bases from V and 3 bases from J, leaving 23 bases between. Sequences were obtained from blood. The origin of this receptor is a woman aged 55-69 years in good health. The genes are TRBV20-1 and TRBJ2-1; D perhaps matches TRBD2 (7 bases). The CDR3 spells CSAQTGRGAGSYNEQFF. The CDR3 region has the DNA TGCAGTGCTCAGACAGGTCGGGGAGCGGGGAGCTACAATGAGCAGTTCTTC.